These 4 T cell receptor beta chains share one sample of origin, sequenced in a study of shared clonotypes between healthy human individuals. Generated by immunoSEQ multiplex PCR, the TCRdb table keeps only in-frame clones and is missing some. The repertoire holds approximately 2,300,000 clones, with about 90% as singletons. Input material: naive CD4+ T cells from PBMCs. Subset given: CD45RA+ positively selected. These receptors all stem from a young man in good health. Some clones in this sample may be carry-over from other donors' samples.

The chain couples TRBV2 to TRBJ1-3, with unresolved D. The CDR3 sequence is 15 residues long. V shed 4 bases and J shed 2 bases, with 12 bases lying between them. Germline V lookup: CDR1 SNHLY, CDR2 FYNNEI. CDR3 sequence reads: CASSGQSGTGNTIYF. The CDR3 coding sequence is TGTGCCAGCAGTGGTCAGTCGGGAACTGGAAACACCATATATTTT.

The chain recombines TRBV28 with TRBJ2-5, with 7 positions matching TRBD1. This CDR3 contains 13 residues. Germline V lookup: CDR1 MDHEN, CDR2 SYDVKM. Trimming took 3 bases from V and 9 from J; bases not matched to a gene: 7. Here the CDR3 reads CASSLTGKRAQYF. In DNA, the CDR3 is TGTGCCAGCAGTTTGACAGGGAAAAGGGCCCAGTACTTC. The whole variable domain, filled in from reference TRBV28 and TRBJ2-5, reads DVKVTQSSRYLVKRTGEKVFLECVQDMDHENMFWYRQDPGLGLRLIYFSYDVKMKEKGDIPEGYSVSREKKERFSLILESASTNQTSMYLCASSLTGKRAQYFGPGTRLLVL.

The chain uses TRBV7-6 and TRBJ2-1, with 8 bases identical to TRBD2. With 5 bases clipped from V and 7 bases from J, the junction kept 10 bases outside the gene matches. The germline CDR1 and CDR2 sequences are SGHVS and FNYEAQ. The CDR3 sequence is 15 residues long. The CDR3 DNA sequence: TGTGCCAGCAGCCTCACAACCGGGACTAGGAATGAGCAGTTCTTC. Translation: CASSLTTGTRNEQFF.

The chain joins TRBV6-6 to TRBJ2-7; D is perhaps TRBD2 (7 bases). Germline CDR1 and CDR2: MNHNY and SVGAGI (reference sequence). V was trimmed by 2 bases and J by 2 bases, leaving 13 bases between them. This CDR3 has 15 residues. The CDR3 bases are TGTGCCAGCAGTTACGGTAGGGGGGGTACCTACGAGCAGTACTTC. Translation: CASSYGRGGTYEQYF.